This is a list of T cell receptor beta chains from one sample in a study of radiotherapy plus CTLA-4 blockade in lung cancer. The table came from immunoSEQ multiplex PCR; TCRdb's copy has only in-frame clones and leaves some out. The sample includes fewer than 45,000 clones, around 85% seen only once; the top ten take about 6%. The sample here was peripheral blood, taken from a patient treated with radiotherapy plus ipilimumab. The origin of the receptors is a human donor with non-small cell lung cancer who had stable disease on radiotherapy plus ipilimumab. CDR3s include the opening cysteine and the closing phenylalanine or tryptophan. The D gene is left open where the match is weak. Size values are once, few and many counts, or a class for expanded clones, and some rows have none.

CDR3: CASSPLFGGNEQFF
DNA: TGTGCCAGCAGTCCGTTATTCGGAGGCAATGAGCAGTTCTTC
V: TRBV28
J: TRBJ2-1
size: NA
D: NA

CDR3: CASSEFLVHF
DNA: TGTGCCAGCAGTGAATTTTTAGTTCACTTC
V: TRBV2
J: TRBJ2-7
size: few
D: NA

CDR3: CASSEGNNSPLHF
DNA: TGCGCCAGCAGCGAGGGAAATAATTCACCCCTCCACTTT
V: TRBV4-3
J: TRBJ1-6
size: NA
D: NA

CDR3: CASSQVGRGTTNEKLFF
DNA: TGTGCCAGCAGCCAAGTGGGCAGGGGAACAACTAATGAAAAACTGTTTTTT
V: TRBV14
J: TRBJ1-4
size: NA
D: NA

CDR3: CASSPYTGGLNEKLFF
DNA: TGTGCCAGCAGTCCTTATACAGGGGGCCTTAATGAAAAACTGTTTTTT
V: TRBV27
J: TRBJ1-4
size: NA
D: TRBD1

CDR3: CASSQGATASYEQYF
DNA: TGTGCCAGCAGCCAAGGTGCGACAGCTTCCTACGAGCAGTACTTC
V: TRBV4-2
J: TRBJ2-7
size: few
D: NA

CDR3: CASSLGGVDTQYF
DNA: TGTGCCAGCAGTTTGGGGGGTGTAGATACGCAGTATTTT
V: TRBV28
J: TRBJ2-3
size: NA
D: NA

CDR3: CASSGRTSGRANEQYF
DNA: TGTGCCAGCAGCGGTCGGACTAGCGGGAGGGCAAACGAGCAGTACTTC
V: TRBV5-6
J: TRBJ2-7
size: NA
D: TRBD2

CDR3: CASSTRTGDYEQYF
DNA: TGTGCCAGTAGTACTCGGACAGGAGACTACGAGCAGTACTTC
V: TRBV19
J: TRBJ2-7
size: NA
D: TRBD1

CDR3: CASSGRLAGAAWEQYF
DNA: TGTGCCAGCAGCGGCCGACTAGCGGGAGCAGCGTGGGAGCAGTACTTC
V: TRBV7-2
J: TRBJ2-7
size: once
D: TRBD2

CDR3: CASSAEAGAKNIQYF
DNA: TGTGCCAGCAGCGCCGAAGCTGGAGCCAAAAACATTCAGTACTTC
V: TRBV9
J: TRBJ2-4
size: NA
D: NA

CDR3: CASSSDSYSGNTIYF
DNA: TGTGCCAGCAGCTCTGACAGCTACTCTGGAAACACCATATATTTT
V: TRBV28
J: TRBJ1-3
size: NA
D: NA

CDR3: CASSAGTSGGYEQYF
DNA: TGTGCCAGTAGTGCCGGGACTAGCGGAGGCTACGAGCAGTACTTC
V: TRBV19
J: TRBJ2-7
size: NA
D: TRBD2

CDR3: CASSSAGTGGSYEQYF
DNA: TGTGCCAGCAGCTCCGCCGGGACAGGAGGTTCCTACGAGCAGTACTTC
V: TRBV7-2
J: TRBJ2-7
size: NA
D: TRBD1

CDR3: CASSHRTGPRYF
DNA: TGTGCCAGCAGTCACCGGACAGGGCCGCGGTACTTC
V: TRBV28
J: TRBJ2-5
size: once
D: TRBD1

CDR3: CASSVAGIGDEQYF
DNA: TGTGCCAGCAGCGTAGCGGGAATTGGCGACGAGCAGTACTTC
V: TRBV9
J: TRBJ2-7
size: NA
D: NA

CDR3: CAWSDGTAVMNTEAFF
DNA: TGTGCCTGGAGCGACGGGACAGCCGTTATGAACACTGAAGCTTTCTTT
V: TRBV30
J: TRBJ1-1
size: once
D: TRBD1

CDR3: CASSLDPPGQREETQYF
DNA: TGTGCCAGCAGCTTAGACCCGCCCGGACAAAGGGAAGAGACCCAGTACTTC
V: TRBV11-1
J: TRBJ2-5
size: NA
D: NA

CDR3: CASSPTGIYEQYF
DNA: TGTGCCAGCAGCCCTACAGGGATATACGAGCAGTACTTC
V: TRBV27
J: TRBJ2-7
size: few
D: NA

CDR3: CASRGLRQETQYF
DNA: TGTGCCAGCAGGGGACTGCGACAAGAGACCCAGTACTTC
V: TRBV6-1
J: TRBJ2-5
size: NA
D: NA

CDR3: CASSLDRGAYTGELFF
DNA: TGTGCCAGCAGCTTGGACAGGGGCGCATACACCGGGGAGCTGTTTTTT
V: TRBV5-4
J: TRBJ2-2
size: NA
D: TRBD1

CDR3: CASSLGRSTSGNQETQYF
DNA: TGTGCCAGCAGTTTGGGGAGGTCAACTAGCGGAAACCAAGAGACCCAGTACTTC
V: TRBV28
J: TRBJ2-5
size: NA
D: TRBD2

CDR3: CASSLIAGGGETQYF
DNA: TGTGCCAGCAGCTTAATTGCGGGAGGGGGAGAGACCCAGTACTTC
V: TRBV7-9
J: TRBJ2-5
size: NA
D: TRBD2

CDR3: CASSLTGDRGYGYTF
DNA: TGTGCCAGCAGCTTAACCGGGGACAGGGGGTATGGCTACACCTTC
V: TRBV7-2
J: TRBJ1-2
size: NA
D: TRBD1

CDR3: CASSTSGTRRYNEQFF
DNA: TGTGCCAGCAGCACTAGCGGGACCCGACGATACAATGAGCAGTTCTTC
V: TRBV7-9
J: TRBJ2-1
size: NA
D: TRBD2

CDR3: CASKSTGGDEKLFF
DNA: TGCGCCAGCAAATCTACAGGGGGCGATGAAAAACTGTTTTTT
V: TRBV5-1
J: TRBJ1-4
size: NA
D: TRBD1

CDR3: CASRPGLADADTQYF
DNA: TGTGCCAGCAGACCGGGACTAGCGGACGCAGATACGCAGTATTTT
V: TRBV2
J: TRBJ2-3
size: NA
D: TRBD2

CDR3: CASSAGGLARGETQYF
DNA: TGTGCCAGCAGCGCAGGGGGACTAGCTCGGGGAGAGACCCAGTACTTC
V: TRBV9
J: TRBJ2-5
size: NA
D: TRBD2

CDR3: CASSPTTRLDNEQFF
DNA: TGTGCCAGCAGCCCCACAACCCGGCTAGACAATGAGCAGTTCTTC
V: TRBV27
J: TRBJ2-1
size: NA
D: NA

CDR3: CASSPPRGGGIQYF
DNA: TGTGCCAGTAGTCCCCCGCGGGGCGGAGGCATTCAGTACTTC
V: TRBV19
J: TRBJ2-4
size: NA
D: NA

CDR3: CATSRKTSGSTNEQFF
DNA: TGTGCCACCAGCAGAAAAACTAGCGGGAGTACCAATGAGCAGTTCTTC
V: TRBV15
J: TRBJ2-1
size: NA
D: TRBD2

CDR3: CASSNQGTGELFF
DNA: TGTGCCAGCAGTAACCAGGGCACCGGGGAGCTGTTTTTT
V: TRBV2
J: TRBJ2-2
size: NA
D: NA

CDR3: CASSPQTGSAKNIQYF
DNA: TGTGCCAGCAGCCCCCAGACAGGGAGTGCCAAAAACATTCAGTACTTC
V: TRBV9
J: TRBJ2-4
size: NA
D: TRBD1

CDR3: CASSPAGAINGYTF
DNA: TGTGCCAGCAGCCCAGCAGGGGCGATCAATGGCTACACCTTC
V: TRBV28
J: TRBJ1-2
size: NA
D: NA

CDR3: CASSLVGEGAGNEQFF
DNA: TGTGCCAGCAGCTTGGTAGGCGAGGGGGCTGGGAATGAGCAGTTCTTC
V: TRBV5-6
J: TRBJ2-1
size: NA
D: TRBD1

CDR3: CASSPWTAPYEQYF
DNA: TGTGCCAGCAGTCCCTGGACAGCCCCCTACGAGCAGTACTTC
V: TRBV27
J: TRBJ2-7
size: few
D: NA

CDR3: CASSSTGNYGYTF
DNA: TGCGCCAGCAGCTCGACAGGGAACTATGGCTACACCTTC
V: TRBV5-1
J: TRBJ1-2
size: once
D: TRBD1

CDR3: CASSKGGTNTGELFF
DNA: TGTGCCAGCAGCAAAGGCGGGACGAACACCGGGGAGCTGTTTTTT
V: TRBV21-1
J: TRBJ2-2
size: NA
D: NA

CDR3: CASSLAGGIQETQYF
DNA: TGTGCCAGCAGCTTGGCGGGAGGGATACAAGAGACCCAGTACTTC
V: TRBV7-2
J: TRBJ2-5
size: NA
D: TRBD2

CDR3: CASSPRGGRATYEQYF
DNA: TGTGCCAGCAGTCCCCGTGGCGGGAGGGCCACCTACGAGCAGTACTTC
V: TRBV27
J: TRBJ2-7
size: NA
D: TRBD2

CDR3: CASGPWTGPSGNTIYF
DNA: TGTGCTAGTGGTCCCTGGACAGGGCCCTCTGGAAACACCATATATTTT
V: TRBV12-5
J: TRBJ1-3
size: NA
D: TRBD1

CDR3: CASSSPGEPSGGYTF
DNA: TGTGCCAGCAGCTCCCCGGGGGAACCTTCGGGTGGCTACACCTTC
V: TRBV7-9
J: TRBJ1-2
size: NA
D: NA

CDR3: CASSVVVGEKPFF
DNA: TGTGCCAGCAGCGTAGTAGTCGGGGAAAAGCCGTTCTTC
V: TRBV9
J: TRBJ1-2
size: few
D: NA

CDR3: CASSLVQAGVVTDTQYF
DNA: TGCGCCAGCAGCTTGGTCCAAGCGGGAGTTGTTACAGATACGCAGTATTTT
V: TRBV5-1
J: TRBJ2-3
size: NA
D: TRBD2

CDR3: CASSQVALTGELFF
DNA: TGCGCCAGCAGCCAAGTAGCGCTCACCGGGGAGCTGTTTTTT
V: TRBV4-1
J: TRBJ2-2
size: NA
D: NA

CDR3: CASSTSGTAYEQYF
DNA: TGTGCCAGTAGTACTTCCGGGACAGCCTACGAGCAGTACTTC
V: TRBV19
J: TRBJ2-7
size: NA
D: TRBD1

CDR3: CASSQPGLAHQETQYF
DNA: TGCGCCAGCAGTCAACCAGGACTAGCGCACCAAGAGACCCAGTACTTC
V: TRBV23-1
J: TRBJ2-5
size: NA
D: TRBD2

CDR3: CASSVSLAGKETQYF
DNA: TGTGCCAGCAGCGTAAGCCTAGCGGGAAAGGAGACCCAGTACTTC
V: TRBV9
J: TRBJ2-5
size: NA
D: TRBD2

CDR3: CASSNDGLAVVSYNEQFF
DNA: TGTGCCAGCAGCAACGATGGGCTAGCGGTTGTCTCCTACAATGAGCAGTTCTTC
V: TRBV11-2
J: TRBJ2-1
size: NA
D: TRBD2

CDR3: CASSAQGLAGGLGEQFF
DNA: TGTGCCAGCAGTGCTCAGGGACTAGCGGGAGGGCTCGGTGAGCAGTTCTTC
V: TRBV2
J: TRBJ2-1
size: NA
D: TRBD2